Each of the 8 T cell receptor beta chains below was sequenced from the same sample in a study of CD8+CD57+ T cells in acquired aplastic anemia. The study profiled TCR beta VDJ and CDR3 using genomic DNA as template. TCRdb itself ran the reads through MiXCR, one entry per CDR3 protein. The sample holds hundreds of thousands of distinct CDR3 sequences, around 32% seen once. Sequencing involved patients with CD8+CD57+ cell expansion previously shown by flow cytometry. The sequencing input was sorted CD4+, CD8+, or CD8+CD57+ T cells (not recorded which) from PBMCs. These receptors all come from a human donor with aplastic anemia.

The rearrangement links TRBV19 to TRBJ1-1, with a weak D call TRBD1 (5 bases). Germline V lookup: CDR1 LNHDA, CDR2 SQIVND (reference sequence). CDR3 length: 17 residues. V was cut by 3 bases and J by 0 bases, with 17 bases left in between. DNA of the CDR3: TGTGCCAGTAGTATTCCCCCGGGACTACTCCTGAACACTGAAGCTTTCTTT. This encodes CASSIPPGLLLNTEAFF.

A few counts support this clonotype. V is TRBV5-5 and J is TRBJ2-7; 7 positions match TRBD1. V was clipped by 3 bases and J by 0 bases; unmatched bases: 6. Germline-derived CDR1 and CDR2 are SGHKS and YYEKEE (reference sequence). The CDR3 is 15 amino acids. CDR3 in DNA: TGTGCCAGCAGCTCACCGGGACAGACCTCCTACGAGCAGTACTTC. The encoded protein is CASSSPGQTSYEQYF. Full variable domain (outside the CDR3, taken from reference TRBV5-5 and TRBJ2-7): DAGVTQSPTHLIKTRGQQVTLRCSPISGHKSVSWYQQVLGQGPQFIFQYYEKEERGRGNFPDRFSARQFPNYSSELNVNALLLGDSALYLCASSSPGQTSYEQYFGPGTRLTVT.

The rearrangement joins TRBV9 to TRBJ2-2, with a tentative D call TRBD2 (6 bases). The ends were cut back, 7 bases at V and 6 bases at J, with 22 bases in the middle. The CDR3 is 16 amino acids. Germline values: CDR1 SGDLS, CDR2 YYNGEE. CDR3 nucleotides: TGTGCCAGCTCAATAGAGTGGAGGGGTCAGCCCGGGGAGCTGTTTTTT. Its protein is CASSIEWRGQPGELFF.

This sequence joins TRBV30 and TRBJ2-5; 8 nucleotides align to TRBD2. CDR1 is GTSNPN and CDR2 is SVGIG in the germline V gene (reference sequence). J lost 5 bases, V lost 8 bases, and 16 bases had no gene match. The CDR3 spans 15 residues. For the CDR3, the DNA is TGTGCCGGAGCCTATGGGGCGGGAGGAGGCGAGACCCAGTACTTC. Residues: CAGAYGAGGGETQYF. Full variable domain (outside the CDR3, taken from reference TRBV30 and TRBJ2-5): SQTIHQWPATLVQPVGSPLSLECTVEGTSNPNLYWYRQAAGRGLQLLFYSVGIGQISSEVPQNLSASRPQDRQFILSSKKLLLSDSGFYLCAGAYGAGGGETQYFGPGTRLLVL.

V usage is TRBV3-1 and J usage is TRBJ2-5, with D unresolved. Germline V gene lookup returns CDR1 LGHDT and CDR2 YNNKEL (reference sequence). The CDR3 contains 16 residues. Trimming removed 4 bases at V and 1 base at J, with 16 bases between. CDR3 in DNA: TGTGCCAGCAGCCGAAGACACCTTCAAATCCAAGAGACCCAGTACTTC. Residues: CASSRRHLQIQETQYF.

This clonotype appeared a few times. This chain joins TRBV20-1 and TRBJ1-5; tentatively, D is TRBD1 (5 bases). Trimming stripped 0 bases from V and 9 bases from J, with 12 bases between. The germline V gene has CDR1 DFQATT and CDR2 SNEGSKA (reference sequence). This CDR3 comprises 13 residues. CDR3 in amino acids: CSARDRAGGPQHF. CDR3 nucleotides: TGCAGTGCTAGAGACAGGGCGGGGGGGCCCCAGCATTTT.

This clonotype was detected only a few times. V and J are TRBV20-1 and TRBJ2-3; the D call may be TRBD1 or TRBD2 (5 bases each). Deletions cut 6 bases from V and 2 bases from J, with 9 bases between. This CDR3 is built from 12 residues. Germline-derived CDR1 and CDR2 are DFQATT and SNEGSKA (reference sequence). CDR3 DNA sequence: TGCAGTGCGGGACCGTACACAGATACGCAGTATTTT. It specifies CSAGPYTDTQYF.

This clonotype occurred many times. The chain recombines TRBV12-3 or TRBV12-4 with TRBJ1-5; 8 bases map to TRBD1. The CDR3 is made up of 14 amino acids. Trimming at V came to 6 bases and at J to 5 bases, leaving 6 bases not matched to a gene. This CDR3 reads CASSYRQGYQPQHF. The CDR3 DNA reads as TGTGCCAGCAGCTACCGACAGGGGTATCAGCCCCAGCATTTT.